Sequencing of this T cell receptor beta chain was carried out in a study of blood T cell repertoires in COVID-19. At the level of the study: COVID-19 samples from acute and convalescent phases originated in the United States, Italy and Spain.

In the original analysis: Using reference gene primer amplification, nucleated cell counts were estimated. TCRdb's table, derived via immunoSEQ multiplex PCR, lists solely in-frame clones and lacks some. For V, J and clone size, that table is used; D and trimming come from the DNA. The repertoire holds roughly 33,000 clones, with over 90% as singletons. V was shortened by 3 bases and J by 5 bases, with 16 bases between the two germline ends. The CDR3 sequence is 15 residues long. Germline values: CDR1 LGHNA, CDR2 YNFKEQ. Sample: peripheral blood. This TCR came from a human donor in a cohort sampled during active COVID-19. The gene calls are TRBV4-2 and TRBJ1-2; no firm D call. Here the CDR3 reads CASSHPAVTDYGYTF. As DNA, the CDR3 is TGTGCCAGCAGCCACCCGGCAGTCACAGATTATGGCTACACCTTC.